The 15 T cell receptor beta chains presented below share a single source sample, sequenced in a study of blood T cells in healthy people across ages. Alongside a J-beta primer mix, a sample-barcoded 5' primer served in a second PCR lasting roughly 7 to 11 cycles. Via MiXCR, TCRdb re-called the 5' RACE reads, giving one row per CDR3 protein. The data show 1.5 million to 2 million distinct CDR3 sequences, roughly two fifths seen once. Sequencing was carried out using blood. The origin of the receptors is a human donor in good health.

The CDR3 spells CASSSQEYYEQYF. The CDR3 nucleotides read TGTGCCAGCAGCTCCCAGGAATACTACGAGCAGTACTTC. The J gene is TRBJ2-7, the V gene TRBV6-2 or TRBV6-3; D gene unclear. Per the germline V gene, CDR1 is MNHEY and CDR2 is SVGEGT. Trimming cost V 6 bases and J 3 bases, with 12 bases left between them. This CDR3 comprises 13 residues.

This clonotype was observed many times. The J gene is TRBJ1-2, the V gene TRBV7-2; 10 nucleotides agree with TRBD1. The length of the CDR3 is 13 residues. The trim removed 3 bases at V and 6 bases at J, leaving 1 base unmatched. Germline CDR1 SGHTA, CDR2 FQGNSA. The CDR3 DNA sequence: TGTGCCAGCAGCTTGACAGGGGGCCATGGCTACACCTTC. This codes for CASSLTGGHGYTF.

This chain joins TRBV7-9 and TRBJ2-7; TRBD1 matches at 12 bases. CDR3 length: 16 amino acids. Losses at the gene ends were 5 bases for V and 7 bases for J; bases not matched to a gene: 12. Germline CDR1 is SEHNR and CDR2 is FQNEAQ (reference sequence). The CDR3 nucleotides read TGTGCCAGCAGCCCCGTTCCGGGACAGGGGGCGCAGGAGCAGTACTTC. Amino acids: CASSPVPGQGAQEQYF.

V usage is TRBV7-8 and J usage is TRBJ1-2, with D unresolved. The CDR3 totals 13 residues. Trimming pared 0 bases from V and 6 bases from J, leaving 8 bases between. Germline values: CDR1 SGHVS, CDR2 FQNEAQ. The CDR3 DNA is TGTGCCAGCAGCTTAGCGAGTAAGAATGGCTACACCTTC. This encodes CASSLASKNGYTF.

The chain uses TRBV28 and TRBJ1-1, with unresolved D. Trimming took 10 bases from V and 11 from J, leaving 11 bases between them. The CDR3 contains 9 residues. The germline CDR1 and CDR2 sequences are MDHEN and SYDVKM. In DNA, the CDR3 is TGTGCCACCGCCGATGGGGCTTTCTTT. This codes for CATADGAFF.

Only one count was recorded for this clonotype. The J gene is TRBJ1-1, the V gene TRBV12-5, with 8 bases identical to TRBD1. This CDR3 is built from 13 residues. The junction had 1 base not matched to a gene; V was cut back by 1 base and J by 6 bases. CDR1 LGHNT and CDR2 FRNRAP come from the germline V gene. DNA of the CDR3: TGTGCTAGTGGTTTGGGACAGGGGTCTGAAGCTTTCTTT. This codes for CASGLGQGSEAFF.

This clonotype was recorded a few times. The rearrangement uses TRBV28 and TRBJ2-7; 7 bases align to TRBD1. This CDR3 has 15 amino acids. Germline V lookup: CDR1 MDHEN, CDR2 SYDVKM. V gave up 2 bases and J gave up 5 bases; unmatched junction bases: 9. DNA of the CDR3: TGTGCCAGCAGTTTAGTCCCGACAGGGCTAAACGAGCAGTACTTC. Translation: CASSLVPTGLNEQYF.

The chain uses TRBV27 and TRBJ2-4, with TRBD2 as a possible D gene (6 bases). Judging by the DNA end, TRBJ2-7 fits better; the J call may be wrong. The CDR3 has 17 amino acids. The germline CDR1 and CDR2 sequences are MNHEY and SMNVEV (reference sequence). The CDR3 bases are TGTGCCAGCAGTCGGGGGTCAGTGTCTTGGGAGACCCACGAGCAGTACTTC. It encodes CASSRGSVSWETHEQYF.

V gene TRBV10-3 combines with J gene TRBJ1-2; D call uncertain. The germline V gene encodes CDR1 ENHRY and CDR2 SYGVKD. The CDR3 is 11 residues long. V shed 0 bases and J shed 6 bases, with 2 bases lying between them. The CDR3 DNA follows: TGTGCCATCAGTGAGTCGAATGGCTACACCTTC. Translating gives CAISESNGYTF.

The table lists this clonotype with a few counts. CDR3: CASSPTGTRIKCNQPQHF. The DNA of the CDR3 is TGTGCCAGCAGCCCCACAGGGACTAGGATTAAGTGCAATCAGCCCCAGCATTTT. This rearrangement joins TRBV7-3 to TRBJ1-5; D perhaps matches TRBD1 (6 bases). V was pared by 5 bases and J by 2 bases, with 22 bases between. The CDR3 length is 18 residues. Germline CDR1 is SGHTA and CDR2 is FQGTGA.

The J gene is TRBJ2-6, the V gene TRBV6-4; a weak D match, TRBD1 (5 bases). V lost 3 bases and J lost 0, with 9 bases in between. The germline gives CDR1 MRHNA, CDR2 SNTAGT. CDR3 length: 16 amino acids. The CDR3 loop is CASSEAGNSGANVLTF. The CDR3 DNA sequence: TGTGCCAGCAGTGAGGCAGGGAACTCTGGGGCCAACGTCCTGACTTTC.

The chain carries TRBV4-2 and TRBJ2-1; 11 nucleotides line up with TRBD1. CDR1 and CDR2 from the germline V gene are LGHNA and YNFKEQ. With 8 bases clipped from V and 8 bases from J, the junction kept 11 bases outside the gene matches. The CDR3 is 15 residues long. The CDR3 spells CASGSTGTGGDEQFF. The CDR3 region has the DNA TGTGCCAGCGGGTCGACCGGGACAGGGGGGGATGAGCAGTTCTTC.

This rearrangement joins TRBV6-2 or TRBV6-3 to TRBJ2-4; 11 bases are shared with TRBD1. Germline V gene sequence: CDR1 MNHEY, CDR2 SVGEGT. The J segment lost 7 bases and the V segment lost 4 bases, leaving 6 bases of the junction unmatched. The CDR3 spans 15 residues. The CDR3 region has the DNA TGTGCCAGCAGTTTCAGGACAGGGGGCGTCAACATTCAGTACTTC. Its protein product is CASSFRTGGVNIQYF.

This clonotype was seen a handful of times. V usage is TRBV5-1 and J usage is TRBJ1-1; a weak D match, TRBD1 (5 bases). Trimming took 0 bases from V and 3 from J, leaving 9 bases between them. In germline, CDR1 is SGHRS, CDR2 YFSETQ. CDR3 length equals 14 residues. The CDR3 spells CASSLGGDHTEAFF. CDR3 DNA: TGCGCCAGCAGCTTGGGAGGGGACCACACTGAAGCTTTCTTT.

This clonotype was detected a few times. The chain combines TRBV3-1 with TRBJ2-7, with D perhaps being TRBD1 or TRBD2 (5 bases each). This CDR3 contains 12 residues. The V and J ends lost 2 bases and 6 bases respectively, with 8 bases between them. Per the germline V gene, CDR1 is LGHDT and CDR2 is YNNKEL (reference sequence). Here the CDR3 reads CASSQPGTEQYF. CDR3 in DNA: TGTGCCAGCAGCCAACCTGGGACCGAGCAGTACTTC.